The rows below give T cell receptor beta chains drawn from one sample of a study of blood T cells in healthy people across ages. TCRdb re-derived calls from the 5' RACE reads in MiXCR, one entry per CDR3 protein. The repertoire holds 760,000 or so distinct CDR3 sequences, with just under 25% as singletons. In addition, the sample was reused for a study of T cells of mothers and their children.

The source material was blood. These TCRs come from a boy younger than 18 in good health. CDR3s include the opening cysteine and the closing phenylalanine or tryptophan. A D gene is named only where the DNA matches it firmly. Only part of the rows carry a size: once, few, many, or a class if the clone is expanded.

TRBJ2-3 TRBV6-5 NA TRBD2 TGTGCCAGCAGTGACGGCGGGGGGGCCGATACGCAGTATTTT CASSDGGGADTQYF
TRBJ1-1 TRBV11-3 NA NA TGTGCCAGCAGCTTAGGCCAGACGACTGAAGCTTTCTTT CASSLGQTTEAFF
TRBJ2-1 TRBV3-1 NA TRBD1 TGTGCCAGCAGCTCACCCCCAGCAGGGACAGCTTGGCAAAACTACAATGAGCAGTTCTTC CASSSPPAGTAWQNYNEQFF
TRBJ1-2 TRBV20-1 NA TRBD1 TGCAGTGCTGCCTGGGACAGGCACTATGGCTACACCTTC CSAAWDRHYGYTF
TRBJ2-7 TRBV6-6 NA NA TGTGCCAGCAGCCCGCCTGGACACCCCTACGAGCAGTACTTC CASSPPGHPYEQYF
TRBJ2-7 TRBV5-1 NA NA TGCGCCAGCCGAATAGGGGACTCGAGGTCCTACGAGCAGTACTTC CASRIGDSRSYEQYF
TRBJ2-4 TRBV5-1 few NA TGCGCCAGCAGCCCGGTCGTCCAGGGAAACATTCAGTACTTC CASSPVVQGNIQYF
TRBJ1-1 TRBV6-1 few NA TGTGCCATCCCGGGGTTGGTGTACACTGAAGCTTTCTTT CAIPGLVYTEAFF
TRBJ2-4 TRBV20-1 NA NA TGCAGTGCCAGTGCAGGTCTAGCGCGAGGCGAAAACATTCAGTACTTC CSASAGLARGENIQYF
TRBJ1-3 TRBV12-3/TRBV12-4 NA NA TGTGCCAGCTTCATCCTTTCTGGAAACACCATATATTTT CASFILSGNTIYF